This TCR beta chain stems from a study of naive and memory T cell subsets. Overall study results and limits: Over 95% of naive TCR sequences appeared only once after error correction, unlike memory subsets.

Alpha and beta libraries were amplified separately from the second PCR onward. Four subsets defined by CD45RA and CD27 were sorted after CD3, CD4, CD8 and live/dead staining. CDR1 SQVTM and CDR2 ANQGSEA come from the germline V gene. The CDR3 is 11 residues long. V lost 5 bases, J lost 3 bases, and 8 bases lay in between. This clonotype was counted many times. What it recognizes is unknown. Both TRBC1 and TRBC2 were covered by a beta constant-region primer of two equimolar oligonucleotides. Via MiXCR, TCRdb re-called the UMI-ligation and nested PCR reads, giving one row per CDR3 protein. The sample yields about 85,000 distinct CDR3 sequences, over 10% seen once.

The sequenced sample consisted of central memory CD4+ T cells from blood. The clonotype was recovered from a human donor in good health. This chain connects TRBV29-1 to TRBJ2-7; D gene ambiguous. The CDR3 region is CSVSDGYEQYF. DNA of the CDR3: TGCAGCGTTTCGGACGGCTACGAGCAGTACTTC.